Described below is a single T cell receptor beta chain sequence and its context. The germline CDR1 and CDR2 sequences are SGHRS and YFSETQ. The CDR3 consists of 12 residues. The V and J ends lost 3 bases and 11 bases, in that order; junction bases with no gene match: 6. The table came from immunoSEQ multiplex PCR; TCRdb's copy has only in-frame clones and leaves some out. The repertoire has some 28,000 clones, less than 80% of them found once; the top ten carry around 20%. The data stem from a study of control samples from healthy donors and cancer patients. This chain links TRBV5-1 with TRBJ1-1, with 8 bases that match TRBD1. The sequencing sample was made of PBMCs. The receptor was isolated from a man between 60 and 75 years old with head and neck cancer. DNA of the CDR3: TGCGCCAGCAGCTATGGACAGGGACGGGCTTTCTTT. The encoded protein is CASSYGQGRAFF.